The entry below gives a single T cell receptor (beta chain) sequence along with its context. The antigen is not known. This record belongs to a study of cytomegalovirus exposure and HLA in healthy donors. The CDR3 runs to 14 residues. Trimming left V 2 bases short and J 0 bases short, with 5 bases between. In germline, CDR1 is SGHTA, CDR2 FQGNSA. Study-wide results and limits: Later on, an analysis tied 15,000 to 20,000 TCR beta sequences to HLA alleles at 0.05 false discovery rate. In an earlier analysis, about 87% or about 30%: the productive usage of most TCR beta V segments.

With 60 Vbeta and 13 Jbeta primers, the PCR was carried out. Repertoires were generated with immunoSEQ multiplex PCR, while TCRdb's copy carries only in-frame clones and drops some. The data contain about 190,000 clones, roughly 76% of them singletons. The sample taken for sequencing was PBMCs. This clonotype was obtained from a woman aged 30 to 39 in good health and CMV-seropositive. The chain carries TRBV7-2 and TRBJ2-1; D uncertain. CDR3: CASSLSSSYNEQFF. The CDR3 DNA reads as TGTGCCAGCAGCTTATCTAGCTCCTACAATGAGCAGTTCTTC.